This TCR beta chain was retrieved from a study of T cells in Graves' hyperthyroidism and ophthalmopathy. CDR1 SGHRS and CDR2 YFSETQ come from the germline V gene. The CDR3 extends over 15 amino acids. The junction had 1 base not matched to a gene; V was cut back by 0 bases and J by 3 bases. Amplification of TCR beta CDR3 regions was performed using RNA transcripts as template. HTBI primers drove first-round RT-PCR of the TCR CDR3. TCRdb re-derived calls from the multiplex PCR reads in MiXCR, one entry per CDR3 protein. The sample lists hundreds of thousands of distinct CDR3 sequences, about 20% occurring once. The study's findings and limits: Blood samples included most of the expanded thyroid clonotypes exceeding 0.001.

As regards this clonotype: What it binds is unknown.

The clonotype originates from a man aged 40-50 years with Graves' ophthalmopathy. The rearrangement uses TRBV5-1 and TRBJ1-5; 9 nucleotides line up with TRBD1. The sequenced material came from blood. The CDR3 nucleotides are TGCGCCAGCAGCTTGGGGACAGGGGTCAATCAGCCCCAGCATTTT. It codes for CASSLGTGVNQPQHF.